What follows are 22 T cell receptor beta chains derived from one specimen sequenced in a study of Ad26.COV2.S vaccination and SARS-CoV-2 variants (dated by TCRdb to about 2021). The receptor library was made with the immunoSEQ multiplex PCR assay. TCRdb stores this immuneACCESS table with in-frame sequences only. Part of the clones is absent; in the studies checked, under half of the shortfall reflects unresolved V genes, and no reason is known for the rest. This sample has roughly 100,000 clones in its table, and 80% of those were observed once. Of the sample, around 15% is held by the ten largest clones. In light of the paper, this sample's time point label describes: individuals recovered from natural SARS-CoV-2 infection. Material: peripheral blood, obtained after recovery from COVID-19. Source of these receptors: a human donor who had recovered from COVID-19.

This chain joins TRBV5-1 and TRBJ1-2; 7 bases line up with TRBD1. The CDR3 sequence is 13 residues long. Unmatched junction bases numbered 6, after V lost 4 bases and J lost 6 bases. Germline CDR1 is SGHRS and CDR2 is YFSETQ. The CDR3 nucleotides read TGCGCCAGCAGCCGAGCAGGGGGAGATGGCTACACCTTC. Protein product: CASSRAGGDGYTF.

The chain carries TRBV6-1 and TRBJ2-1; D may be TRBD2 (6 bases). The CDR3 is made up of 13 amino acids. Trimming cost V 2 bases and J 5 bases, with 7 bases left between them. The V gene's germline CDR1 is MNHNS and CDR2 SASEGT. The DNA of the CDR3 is TGTGCCAGCAGTGAATGGGGGGACAATGAGCAGTTCTTC. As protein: CASSEWGDNEQFF.

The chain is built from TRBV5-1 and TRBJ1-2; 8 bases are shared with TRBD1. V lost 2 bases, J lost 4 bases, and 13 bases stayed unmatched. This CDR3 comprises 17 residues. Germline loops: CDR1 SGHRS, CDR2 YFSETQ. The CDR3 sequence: CASSFDRGLVSSYGYTF. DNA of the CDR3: TGCGCCAGCAGCTTCGACAGGGGTCTCGTCTCAAGCTATGGCTACACCTTC.

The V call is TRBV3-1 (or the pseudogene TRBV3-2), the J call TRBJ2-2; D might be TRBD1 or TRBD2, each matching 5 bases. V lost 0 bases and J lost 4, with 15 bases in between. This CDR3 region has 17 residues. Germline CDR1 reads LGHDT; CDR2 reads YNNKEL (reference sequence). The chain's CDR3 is CASSQDPGLAGTGELFF. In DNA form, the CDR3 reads TGTGCCAGCAGCCAAGATCCGGGGCTAGCCGGCACCGGGGAGCTGTTTTTT.

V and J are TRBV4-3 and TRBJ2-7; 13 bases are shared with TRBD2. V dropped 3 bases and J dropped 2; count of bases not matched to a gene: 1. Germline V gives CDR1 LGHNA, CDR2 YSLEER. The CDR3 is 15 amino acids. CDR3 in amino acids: CASSQGLAGTYEQYF. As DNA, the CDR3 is TGCGCCAGCAGCCAGGGACTAGCGGGAACCTACGAGCAGTACTTC.

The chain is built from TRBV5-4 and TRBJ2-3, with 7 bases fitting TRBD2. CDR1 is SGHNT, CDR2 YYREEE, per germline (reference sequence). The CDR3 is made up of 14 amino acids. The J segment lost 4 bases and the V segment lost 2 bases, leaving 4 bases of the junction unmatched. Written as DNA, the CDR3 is TGTGCCAGCAGCTTTACTAGCGAACCAGATACGCAGTATTTT. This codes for CASSFTSEPDTQYF.

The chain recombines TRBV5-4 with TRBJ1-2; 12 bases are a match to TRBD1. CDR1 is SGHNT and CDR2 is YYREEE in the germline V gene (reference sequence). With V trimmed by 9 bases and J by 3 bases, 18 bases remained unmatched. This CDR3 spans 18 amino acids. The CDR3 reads CATERFSGQGASDYGYTF. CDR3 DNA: TGTGCCACCGAGAGATTCTCGGGACAGGGGGCCTCGGACTATGGCTACACCTTC.

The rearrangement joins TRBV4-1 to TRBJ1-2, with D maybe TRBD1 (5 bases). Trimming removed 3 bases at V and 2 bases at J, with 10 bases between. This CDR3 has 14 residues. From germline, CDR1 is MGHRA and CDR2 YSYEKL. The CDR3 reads CASSHPGKNYGYTF. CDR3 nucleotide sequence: TGCGCCAGCAGCCACCCAGGGAAGAACTATGGCTACACCTTC.

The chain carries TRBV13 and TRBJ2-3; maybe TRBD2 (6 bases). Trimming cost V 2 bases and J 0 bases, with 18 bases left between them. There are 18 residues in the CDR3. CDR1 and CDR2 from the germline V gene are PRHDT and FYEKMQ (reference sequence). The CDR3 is CASSLRVGGDSSTDTQYF. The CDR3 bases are TGTGCCAGCAGCTTACGGGTAGGTGGGGACTCTAGCACAGATACGCAGTATTTT.

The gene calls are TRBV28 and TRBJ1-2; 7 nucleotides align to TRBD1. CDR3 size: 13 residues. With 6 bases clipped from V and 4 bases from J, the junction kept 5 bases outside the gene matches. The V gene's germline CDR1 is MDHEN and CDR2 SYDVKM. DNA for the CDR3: TGTGCCAGCAGAACAGGGGCGCGCTATGGCTACACCTTC. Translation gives CASRTGARYGYTF.

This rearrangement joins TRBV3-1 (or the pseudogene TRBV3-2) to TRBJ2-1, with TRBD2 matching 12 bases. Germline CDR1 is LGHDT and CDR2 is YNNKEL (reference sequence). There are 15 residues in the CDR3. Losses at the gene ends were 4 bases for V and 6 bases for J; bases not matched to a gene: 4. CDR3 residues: CASSPRTSGVNEQFF. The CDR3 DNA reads TGTGCCAGCAGCCCACGGACTAGCGGGGTCAATGAGCAGTTCTTC.

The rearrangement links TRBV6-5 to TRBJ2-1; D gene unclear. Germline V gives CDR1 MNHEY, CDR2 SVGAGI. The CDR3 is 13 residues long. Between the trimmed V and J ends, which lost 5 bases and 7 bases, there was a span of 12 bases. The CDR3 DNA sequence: TGTGCCAGCAGTCGGGTTAGGAGTAATGAGCAGTTCTTC. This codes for CASSRVRSNEQFF.

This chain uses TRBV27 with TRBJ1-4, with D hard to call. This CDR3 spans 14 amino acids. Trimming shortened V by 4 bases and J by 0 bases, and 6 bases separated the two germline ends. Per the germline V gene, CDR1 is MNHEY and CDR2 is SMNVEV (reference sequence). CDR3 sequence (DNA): TGTGCCAGCAGTTCTGGGACAACTAATGAAAAACTGTTTTTT. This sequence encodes CASSSGTTNEKLFF.

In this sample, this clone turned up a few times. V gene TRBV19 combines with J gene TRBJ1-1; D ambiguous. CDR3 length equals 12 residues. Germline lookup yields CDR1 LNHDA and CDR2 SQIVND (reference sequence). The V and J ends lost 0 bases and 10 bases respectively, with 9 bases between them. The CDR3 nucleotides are TGTGCCAGTAGTATAGACGTAAGTCGAGCTTTCTTT. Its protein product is CASSIDVSRAFF.

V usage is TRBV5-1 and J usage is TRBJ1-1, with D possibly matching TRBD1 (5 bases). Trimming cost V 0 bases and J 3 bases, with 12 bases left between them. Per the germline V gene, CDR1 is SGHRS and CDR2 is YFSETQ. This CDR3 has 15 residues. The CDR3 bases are TGCGCCAGCAGCTTGGGGGGACGGGGGGACACTGAAGCTTTCTTT. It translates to CASSLGGRGDTEAFF.

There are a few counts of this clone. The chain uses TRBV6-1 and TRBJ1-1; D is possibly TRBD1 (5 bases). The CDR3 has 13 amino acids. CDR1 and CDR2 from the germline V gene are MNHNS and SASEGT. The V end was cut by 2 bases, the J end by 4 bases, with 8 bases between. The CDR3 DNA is TGTGCCAGCAGTGAATGGGGGGGCACTGAAGCTTTCTTT. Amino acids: CASSEWGGTEAFF.

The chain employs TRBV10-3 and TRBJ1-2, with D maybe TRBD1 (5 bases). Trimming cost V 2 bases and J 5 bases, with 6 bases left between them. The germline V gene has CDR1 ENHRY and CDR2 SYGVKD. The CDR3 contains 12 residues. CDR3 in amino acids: CAISEGAYGYTF. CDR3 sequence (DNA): TGTGCCATCAGTGAGGGGGCGTATGGCTACACCTTC.

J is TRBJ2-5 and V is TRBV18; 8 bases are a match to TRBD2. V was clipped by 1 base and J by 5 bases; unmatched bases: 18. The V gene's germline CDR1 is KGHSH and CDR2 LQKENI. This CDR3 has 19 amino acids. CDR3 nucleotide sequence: TGTGCCAGCTCACCACGGATCGGCGGGGGGCCGGGGACGGGGGAGACCCAGTACTTC. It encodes CASSPRIGGGPGTGETQYF.

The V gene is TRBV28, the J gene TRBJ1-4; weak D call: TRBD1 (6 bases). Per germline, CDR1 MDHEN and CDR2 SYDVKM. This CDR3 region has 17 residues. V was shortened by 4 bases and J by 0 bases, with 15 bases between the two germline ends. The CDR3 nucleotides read TGTGCCAGCAGTTCCTTAAGTCCAGGGGCAACTAATGAAAAACTGTTTTTT. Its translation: CASSSLSPGATNEKLFF.

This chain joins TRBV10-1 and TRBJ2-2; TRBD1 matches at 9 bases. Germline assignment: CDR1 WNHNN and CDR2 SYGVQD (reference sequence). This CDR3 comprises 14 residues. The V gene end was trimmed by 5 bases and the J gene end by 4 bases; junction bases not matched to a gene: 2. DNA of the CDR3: TGCGCCAGCAGTCGGGACAGGGTCACCGGGGAGCTGTTTTTT. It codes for CASSRDRVTGELFF.

In nucleotides, the CDR3 is TGTGCCAGCAGCTTGGTAGCGGGGGGCTTAGACACCGGGGAGCTGTTTTTT. It codes for CASSLVAGGLDTGELFF. The chain employs TRBV5-6 and TRBJ2-2; 10 bases match TRBD2. The trim removed 0 bases at V and 3 bases at J, leaving 5 bases unmatched. CDR1 is SGHDT and CDR2 is YYEEEE in the germline V gene. CDR3 size: 17 residues.

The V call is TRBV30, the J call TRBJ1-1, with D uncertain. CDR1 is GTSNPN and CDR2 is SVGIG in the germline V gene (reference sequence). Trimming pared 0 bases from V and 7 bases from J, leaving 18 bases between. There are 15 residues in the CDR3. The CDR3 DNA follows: TGTGCCTGGAGTGTTATTGAAGCCGGGAGTGTTGAAGCTTTCTTT. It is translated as CAWSVIEAGSVEAFF.